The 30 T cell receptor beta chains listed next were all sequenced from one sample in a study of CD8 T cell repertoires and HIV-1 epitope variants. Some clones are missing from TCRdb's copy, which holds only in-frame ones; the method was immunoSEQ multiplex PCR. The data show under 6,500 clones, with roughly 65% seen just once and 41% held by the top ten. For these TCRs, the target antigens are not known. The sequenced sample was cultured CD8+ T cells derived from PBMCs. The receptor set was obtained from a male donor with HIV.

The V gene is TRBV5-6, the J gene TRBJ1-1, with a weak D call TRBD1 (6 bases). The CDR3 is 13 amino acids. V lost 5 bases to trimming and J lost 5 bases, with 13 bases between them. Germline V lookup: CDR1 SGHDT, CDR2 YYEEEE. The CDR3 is CASREQGGTEAFF. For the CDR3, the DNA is TGTGCCAGCAGGGAGCAAGGGGGTACTGAAGCTTTCTTT.

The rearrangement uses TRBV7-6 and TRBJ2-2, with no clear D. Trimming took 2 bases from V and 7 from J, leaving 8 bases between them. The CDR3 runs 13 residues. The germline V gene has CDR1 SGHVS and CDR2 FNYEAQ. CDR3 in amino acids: CASSLNTGGELFF. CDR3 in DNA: TGTGCCAGCAGCTTAAATACGGGCGGGGAGCTGTTTTTT.

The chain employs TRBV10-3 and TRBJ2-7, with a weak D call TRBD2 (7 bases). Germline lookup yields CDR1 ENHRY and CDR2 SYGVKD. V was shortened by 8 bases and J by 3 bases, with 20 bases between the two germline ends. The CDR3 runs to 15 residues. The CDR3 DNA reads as TGTGCCATCGGGGGCACTCGTCAGCGGGACTACGAGCAGTACTTC. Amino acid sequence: CAIGGTRQRDYEQYF.

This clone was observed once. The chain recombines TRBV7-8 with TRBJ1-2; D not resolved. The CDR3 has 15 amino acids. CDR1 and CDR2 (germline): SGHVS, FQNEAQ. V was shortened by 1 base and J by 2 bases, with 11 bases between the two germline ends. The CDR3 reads CASSLEEVSNYGYTF. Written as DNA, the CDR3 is TGTGCCAGCAGCTTAGAAGAGGTTTCGAACTATGGCTACACCTTC.

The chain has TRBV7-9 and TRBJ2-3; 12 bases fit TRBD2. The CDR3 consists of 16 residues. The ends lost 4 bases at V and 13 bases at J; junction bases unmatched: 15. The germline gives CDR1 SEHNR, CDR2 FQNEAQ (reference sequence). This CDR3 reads CASSSPTSGGHPGEYF. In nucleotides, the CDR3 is TGTGCCAGCAGCTCGCCGACTAGCGGGGGCCACCCTGGGGAGTATTTT.

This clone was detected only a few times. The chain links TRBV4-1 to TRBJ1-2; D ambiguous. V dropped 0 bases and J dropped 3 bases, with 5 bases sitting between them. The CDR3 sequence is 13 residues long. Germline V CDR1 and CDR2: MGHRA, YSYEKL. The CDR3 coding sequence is TGCGCCAGCAGCCAAGATAGGGACTATGGCTACACCTTC. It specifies CASSQDRDYGYTF.

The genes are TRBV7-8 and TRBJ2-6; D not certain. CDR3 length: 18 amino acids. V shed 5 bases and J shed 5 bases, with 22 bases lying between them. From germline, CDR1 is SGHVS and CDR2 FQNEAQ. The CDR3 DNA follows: TGTGCCAGCAGCGATTCACCTTACCCACAAAGTCGGGCCAACGTCCTGACTTTC. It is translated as CASSDSPYPQSRANVLTF.

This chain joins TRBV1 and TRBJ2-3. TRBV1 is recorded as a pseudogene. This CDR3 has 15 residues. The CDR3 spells CTSSQEGPQTDTQYF. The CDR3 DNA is TGCACCAGCAGCCAAGAGGGACCCCAAACAGATACGCAGTATTTT.

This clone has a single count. The CDR3 region is CASSLAPAGEQFF. CDR3 in DNA: TGTGCCAGCAGCTTGGCCCCGGCGGGTGAGCAGTTCTTC. The chain carries TRBV5-6 and TRBJ2-1, with a tentative D call TRBD2 (5 bases). Deletions cut 0 bases from V and 9 bases from J, with 10 bases between. Germline-derived CDR1 and CDR2 are SGHDT and YYEEEE. The CDR3 length is 13 residues.

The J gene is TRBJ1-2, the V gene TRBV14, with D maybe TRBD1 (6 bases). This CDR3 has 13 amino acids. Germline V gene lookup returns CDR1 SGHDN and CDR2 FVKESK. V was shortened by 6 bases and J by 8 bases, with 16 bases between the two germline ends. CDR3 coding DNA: TGTGCCAGCAGTCCTATCACAGGGATCGGCTACACCTTC. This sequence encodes CASSPITGIGYTF. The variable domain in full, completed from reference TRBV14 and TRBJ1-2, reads EAGVTQFPSHSVIEKGQTVTLRCDPISGHDNLYWYRRVMGKEIKFLLHFVKESKQDESGMPNNRFLAERTGGTYSTLKVQPAELEDSGVYFCASSPITGIGYTFGSGTRLTVV.

CDR3 nucleotide sequence: TGTGCCAGCAGTACCGACTCGGCTTACACCGGGGAGCTGTTTTTT. It is translated as CASSTDSAYTGELFF. The chain recombines TRBV28 with TRBJ2-2, with D hard to call. This CDR3 region has 15 residues. Trimming cost V 5 bases and J 3 bases, with 13 bases left between them. Germline CDR1 and CDR2: MDHEN and SYDVKM.

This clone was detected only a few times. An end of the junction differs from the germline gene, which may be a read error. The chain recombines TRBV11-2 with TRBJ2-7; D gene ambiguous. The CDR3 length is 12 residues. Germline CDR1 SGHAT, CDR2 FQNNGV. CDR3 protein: CASSLGSDEQYF. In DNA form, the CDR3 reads TGTGCCAGCAGCTTAGGCTCCGACGAGCAGTACTTC.

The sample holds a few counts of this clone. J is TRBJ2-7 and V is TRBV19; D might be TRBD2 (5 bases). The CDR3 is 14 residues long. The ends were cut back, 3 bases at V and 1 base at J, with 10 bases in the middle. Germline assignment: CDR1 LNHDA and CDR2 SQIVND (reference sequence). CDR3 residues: CASSIRGLSYEQYF. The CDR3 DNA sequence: TGTGCCAGTAGTATCCGTGGACTGTCCTACGAGCAGTACTTC.

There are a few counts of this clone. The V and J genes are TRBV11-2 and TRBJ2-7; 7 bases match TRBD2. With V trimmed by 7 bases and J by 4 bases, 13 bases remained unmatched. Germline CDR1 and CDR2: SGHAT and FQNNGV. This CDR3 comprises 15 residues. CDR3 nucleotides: TGTGCCAGCACCCGCCACAGCGGGATCAGTTACGAGCAGTACTTC. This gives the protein CASTRHSGISYEQYF.

In DNA form, the CDR3 reads TGTGCCAGCGGTCGTGGAGGGGCGGGAGAGACCCAGTACTTC. Translation gives CASGRGGAGETQYF. The chain employs TRBV25-1 and TRBJ2-5; D perhaps matches TRBD2 (6 bases). CDR3 length: 14 residues. V shed 8 bases and J shed 4 bases, with 17 bases lying between them. The germline CDR1 and CDR2 sequences are MGHDK and SYGVNS.

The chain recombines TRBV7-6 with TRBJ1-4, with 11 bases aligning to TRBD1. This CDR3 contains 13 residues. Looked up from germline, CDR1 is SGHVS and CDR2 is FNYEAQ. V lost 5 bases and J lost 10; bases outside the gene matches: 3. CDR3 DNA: TGTGCCAGCAGCCCGGGACAGGGGGGAAAACTGTTTTTT. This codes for CASSPGQGGKLFF.

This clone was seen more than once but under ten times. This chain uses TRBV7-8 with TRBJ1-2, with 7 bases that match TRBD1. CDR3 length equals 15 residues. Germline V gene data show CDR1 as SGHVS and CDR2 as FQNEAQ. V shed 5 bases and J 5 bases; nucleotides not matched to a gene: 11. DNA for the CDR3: TGTGCCAGCAGCGACGGACAGGTATCGCCGTATGGCTACACCTTC. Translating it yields CASSDGQVSPYGYTF. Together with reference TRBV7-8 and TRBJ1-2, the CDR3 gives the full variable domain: GAGVSQSPRYKVAKRGQDVALRCDPISGHVSLFWYQQALGQGPEFLTYFQNEAQLDKSGLPSDRFFAERPEGSVSTLKIQRTQQEDSAVYLCASSDGQVSPYGYTFGSGTRLTVV.

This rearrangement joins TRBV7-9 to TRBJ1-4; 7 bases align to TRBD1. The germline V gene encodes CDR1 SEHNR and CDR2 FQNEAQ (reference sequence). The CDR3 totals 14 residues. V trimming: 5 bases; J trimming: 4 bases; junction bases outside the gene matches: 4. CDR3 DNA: TGTGCCAGCAGCCTCGGGACAGTTAATGAAAAACTGTTTTTT. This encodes CASSLGTVNEKLFF.

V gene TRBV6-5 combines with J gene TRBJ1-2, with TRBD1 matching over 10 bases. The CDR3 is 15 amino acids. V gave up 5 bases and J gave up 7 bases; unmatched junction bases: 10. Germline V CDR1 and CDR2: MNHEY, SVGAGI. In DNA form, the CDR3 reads TGTGCCAGCAGTAACTTCGGGACAGGGGCCGGTGGCTACACCTTC. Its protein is CASSNFGTGAGGYTF.

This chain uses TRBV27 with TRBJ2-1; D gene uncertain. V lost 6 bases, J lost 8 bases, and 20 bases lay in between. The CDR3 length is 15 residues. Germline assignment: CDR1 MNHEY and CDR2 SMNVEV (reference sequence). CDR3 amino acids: CASSSGFPTAHEQFF. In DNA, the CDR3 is TGTGCCAGCAGCTCCGGGTTCCCGACCGCCCATGAGCAGTTCTTC.

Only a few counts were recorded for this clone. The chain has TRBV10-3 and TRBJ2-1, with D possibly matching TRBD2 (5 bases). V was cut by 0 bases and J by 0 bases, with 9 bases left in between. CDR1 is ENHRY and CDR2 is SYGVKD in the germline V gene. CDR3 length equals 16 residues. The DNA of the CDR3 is TGTGCCATCAGTGAGTCGATGGCGGGCTCCTACAATGAGCAGTTCTTC. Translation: CAISESMAGSYNEQFF.

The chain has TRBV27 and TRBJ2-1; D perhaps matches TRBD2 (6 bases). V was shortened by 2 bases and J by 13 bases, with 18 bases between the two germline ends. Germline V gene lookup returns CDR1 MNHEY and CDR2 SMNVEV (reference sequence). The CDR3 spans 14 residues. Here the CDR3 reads CASSLVEGRTPQFF. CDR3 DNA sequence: TGTGCCAGCAGTTTAGTGGAGGGAAGGACCCCTCAGTTCTTC.

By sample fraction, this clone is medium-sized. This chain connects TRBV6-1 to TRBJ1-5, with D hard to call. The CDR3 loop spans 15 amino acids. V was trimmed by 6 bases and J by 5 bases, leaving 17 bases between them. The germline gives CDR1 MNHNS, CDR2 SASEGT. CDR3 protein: CASSVDTDNYQPQHF. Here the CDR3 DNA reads TGTGCCAGCAGCGTAGACACCGACAACTATCAGCCCCAGCATTTT.

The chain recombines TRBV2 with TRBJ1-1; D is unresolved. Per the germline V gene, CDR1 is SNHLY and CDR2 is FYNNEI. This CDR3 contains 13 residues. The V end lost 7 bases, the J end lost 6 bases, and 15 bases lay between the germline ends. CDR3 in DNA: TGTGCCAGCATTCTACCATCGGGCTCTGAAGCTTTCTTT. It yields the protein CASILPSGSEAFF.

The CDR3 spells CASSQDRTGGYGYTF. CDR3 DNA: TGCGCCAGCAGCCAAGATCGGACAGGGGGCTATGGCTACACCTTC. The V and J genes are TRBV4-1 and TRBJ1-2; 10 nucleotides align to TRBD1. The V gene end was trimmed by 0 bases and the J gene end by 4 bases; junction bases not matched to a gene: 2. The CDR3 has 15 residues. Germline V CDR1 and CDR2: MGHRA, YSYEKL.

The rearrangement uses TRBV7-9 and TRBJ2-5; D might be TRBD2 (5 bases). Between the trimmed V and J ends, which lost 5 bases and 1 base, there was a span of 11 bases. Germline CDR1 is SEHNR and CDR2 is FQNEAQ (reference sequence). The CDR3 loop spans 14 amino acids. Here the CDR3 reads CASSHPGFQETQYF. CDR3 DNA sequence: TGTGCCAGCAGCCACCCGGGATTCCAAGAGACCCAGTACTTC.

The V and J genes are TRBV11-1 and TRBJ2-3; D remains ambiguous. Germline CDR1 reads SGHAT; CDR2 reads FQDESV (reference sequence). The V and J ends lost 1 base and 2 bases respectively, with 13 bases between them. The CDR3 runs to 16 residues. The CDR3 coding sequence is TGTGCCAGCAGCTTAGTCCCTAGTCTTACCACAGATACGCAGTATTTT. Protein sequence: CASSLVPSLTTDTQYF.

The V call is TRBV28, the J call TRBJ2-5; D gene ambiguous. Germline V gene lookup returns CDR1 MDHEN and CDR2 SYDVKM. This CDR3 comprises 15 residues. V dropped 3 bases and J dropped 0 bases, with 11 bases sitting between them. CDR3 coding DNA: TGTGCCAGCAGTTTGGTGGGCATATACCAAGAGACCCAGTACTTC. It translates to CASSLVGIYQETQYF.

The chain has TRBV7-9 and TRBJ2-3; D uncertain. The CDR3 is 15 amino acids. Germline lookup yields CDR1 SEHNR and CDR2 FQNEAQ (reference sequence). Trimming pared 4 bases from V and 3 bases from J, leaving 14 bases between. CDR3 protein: CASSSVLSVTDTQYF. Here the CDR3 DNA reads TGTGCCAGCAGCTCCGTTCTCTCGGTTACAGATACGCAGTATTTT.

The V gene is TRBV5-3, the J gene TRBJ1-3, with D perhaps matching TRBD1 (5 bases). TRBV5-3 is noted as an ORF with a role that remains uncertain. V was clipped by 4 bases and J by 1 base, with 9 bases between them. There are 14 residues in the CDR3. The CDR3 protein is CARSPAGSGNTIYF. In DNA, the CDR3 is TGTGCCAGAAGCCCGGCAGGGTCTGGAAACACCATATATTTT.